Following are 27 T cell receptor beta chains from one sample sequenced in a study of blood T cells in healthy people across ages. The authors ran a second PCR of roughly 6 to 12 cycles using a sample-barcoded 5' primer and a J-beta primer mix. TCRdb used MiXCR to reprocess the 5' RACE reads, holding one entry per CDR3 protein. The table shows approximately 780,000 distinct CDR3 sequences, with about 26% occurring only once. The data also belong to a second study, concerning T cells of mothers and their children.

Specimen: blood. The origin of the receptors is a boy aged 10-17 years in good health.

Only a few counts were recorded for this clonotype. This sequence joins TRBV4-1 and TRBJ1-1, with 7 positions matching TRBD1. Germline assignment: CDR1 MGHRA and CDR2 YSYEKL. J gave up 0 bases and V 4 bases, and 8 bases lay outside the gene matches. The CDR3 is 16 amino acids. CDR3 in DNA: TGCGCCAGCAGCCGACTTCCGGGACAGATGAACACTGAAGCTTTCTTT. As protein: CASSRLPGQMNTEAFF.

The genes are TRBV2 and TRBJ1-6, with 9 nucleotides matching TRBD1. CDR3 length: 14 residues. Germline V gene sequence: CDR1 SNHLY, CDR2 FYNNEI. V gave up 8 bases and J gave up 8 bases; unmatched junction bases: 7. The CDR3 is CASLGTGFHSPLHF. Here the CDR3 DNA reads TGTGCCAGCCTCGGGACAGGGTTTCATTCACCCCTCCACTTT.

This chain links TRBV6-1 with TRBJ2-5; D perhaps matches TRBD2 (5 bases). The J call is doubtful: the DNA matches TRBJ2-7 better. CDR1 MNHNS and CDR2 SASEGT come from the germline V gene. This CDR3 contains 14 residues. The CDR3 here is CASNTRPGTYEQYF. In DNA form, the CDR3 reads TGTGCCAGCAATACTAGACCGGGAACTTACGAGCAGTACTTC.

The chain links TRBV27 to TRBJ2-1; 14 nucleotides match TRBD2. V shed 2 bases, J shed 0 bases, and the junction held 9 bases outside the gene matches. CDR3 length: 20 residues. Germline values: CDR1 MNHEY, CDR2 SMNVEV (reference sequence). CDR3 DNA sequence: TGTGCCAGCAGTTTACTCGGACTAGCGGGGGGCCAAAGCTCCTACAATGAGCAGTTCTTC. It codes for CASSLLGLAGGQSSYNEQFF.

As concerns this clonotype: The germline gene is not matched at one end of the junction; a read error may be the cause. The rearrangement joins TRBV29-1 to TRBJ1-1; TRBD1 might be the D (6 bases). Germline V gene sequence: CDR1 SQVTM, CDR2 ANQGSEA. CDR3 length: 11 amino acids. The CDR3 reads CSVRAGAEAFF. CDR3 DNA sequence: TGCAGCGTTAGGGCAGGGGCTGAGGCTTTCTTT.

The chain employs TRBV7-9 and TRBJ2-7, with unresolved D. This CDR3 comprises 11 residues. The germline CDR1 and CDR2 sequences are SEHNR and FQNEAQ (reference sequence). The V gene lost 5 bases and the J gene lost 4 bases, with 6 bases spanning the gap. The CDR3 bases are TGTGCCAGCAGCATAGAATACGAGCAGTACTTC. Its translation: CASSIEYEQYF.

CDR3 bases: TGCAGCGGCACTGCGGGGGGCAGAACTGAAGCTTTCTTT. Translation gives CSGTAGGRTEAFF. The V gene is TRBV29-1, the J gene TRBJ1-1; maybe TRBD1 (6 bases). Germline V gene data show CDR1 as SQVTM and CDR2 as ANQGSEA. V shed 7 bases and J shed 5 bases, with 17 bases lying between them. There are 13 residues in the CDR3.

The chain carries TRBV4-2 and TRBJ1-1; D unresolved. V was trimmed by 0 bases and J by 3 bases, leaving 17 bases between them. The CDR3 spans 17 residues. Germline V gene sequence: CDR1 LGHNA, CDR2 YNFKEQ. CDR3: CASSQDWQRVGDTEAFF. DNA of the CDR3: TGTGCCAGCAGCCAAGATTGGCAGAGGGTTGGGGACACTGAAGCTTTCTTT.

The V gene is TRBV5-1, the J gene TRBJ2-6; D is uncertain. Germline loops: CDR1 SGHRS, CDR2 YFSETQ. Trimming took off 5 bases at V and 0 bases at J, with 12 bases between the two ends. The CDR3 has 16 residues. The CDR3 reads CASRGTTSSGANVLTF. CDR3 bases: TGCGCCAGCAGAGGTACCACAAGCTCTGGGGCCAACGTCCTGACTTTC.

The V gene is TRBV7-9, the J gene TRBJ2-3; a weak D match, TRBD2 (5 bases). The CDR3 consists of 14 residues. V dropped 4 bases and J dropped 4 bases, with 12 bases sitting between them. CDR1 and CDR2 (germline): SEHNR, FQNEAQ (reference sequence). CDR3 loop: CASSSRDPADTQYF. CDR3 in DNA: TGTGCCAGCAGCTCCCGGGATCCGGCAGATACGCAGTATTTT.

This clonotype has at least ten counts. This chain links TRBV10-3 with TRBJ2-5, with TRBD2 matching 13 bases. V shed 4 bases, J shed 0 bases, and the junction held 2 bases outside the gene matches. The CDR3 is 16 residues long. In germline, CDR1 is ENHRY, CDR2 SYGVKD. The CDR3 region is CAISGGTSGDQETQYF. Written as DNA, the CDR3 is TGTGCCATCAGTGGGGGGACTAGCGGGGACCAAGAGACCCAGTACTTC.

V gene TRBV10-3 combines with J gene TRBJ1-4, with D perhaps matching TRBD1 (5 bases). The CDR3 length is 13 residues. V was cut by 6 bases and J by 6 bases, with 11 bases left in between. Germline V CDR1 and CDR2: ENHRY, SYGVKD. CDR3 in amino acids: CAISATGDEKLFF. The CDR3 DNA follows: TGTGCCATCAGCGCTACAGGAGATGAAAAACTGTTTTTT.

This clonotype was picked up one time. The J gene is TRBJ1-4, the V gene TRBV9, with TRBD1 matching 9 bases. The V gene end was trimmed by 3 bases and the J gene end by 6 bases; junction bases not matched to a gene: 6. The CDR3 contains 15 residues. Germline V gives CDR1 SGDLS, CDR2 YYNGEE. CDR3 amino acids: CASSAAGQGYEKLFF. The DNA for the CDR3 is TGTGCCAGCAGCGCCGCGGGACAGGGATATGAAAAACTGTTTTTT.

Only a few counts were recorded for this clonotype. This CDR3 is CASSLASGGTQETQYF. The CDR3 DNA follows: TGCGCCAGCAGCTTGGCTAGCGGGGGGACCCAAGAGACCCAGTACTTC. This chain links TRBV5-1 with TRBJ2-5; 11 bases map to TRBD2. This CDR3 spans 16 amino acids. Trimming took 0 bases from V and 1 from J; bases not matched to a gene: 2. The germline V gene has CDR1 SGHRS and CDR2 YFSETQ.

The chain employs TRBV3-1 and TRBJ2-5; 7 nucleotides align to TRBD2. Trimming at V came to 4 bases and at J to 1 base, leaving 9 bases not matched to a gene. CDR1 and CDR2 from the germline V gene are LGHDT and YNNKEL (reference sequence). The CDR3 extends over 16 amino acids. The CDR3 nucleotides are TGTGCCAGCAGCCCGGATGGCGGGGGAGGCCAAGAGACCCAGTACTTC. Residues: CASSPDGGGGQETQYF.

This sequence joins TRBV7-3 and TRBJ2-2; 8 bases match TRBD2. From germline, CDR1 is SGHTA and CDR2 FQGTGA. V lost 0 bases, J lost 3 bases, and 6 bases stayed unmatched. This CDR3 contains 17 residues. CDR3 bases: TGTGCCAGCAGCTTAACGTCGGGGGGGCGGTACACCGGGGAGCTGTTTTTT. Amino acids: CASSLTSGGRYTGELFF.

DNA of the CDR3: TGTGCCAGCAGCCCACAGGGATTGATTGAAAAACTGTTTTTT. Its translation is CASSPQGLIEKLFF. The gene calls are TRBV6-6 and TRBJ1-4; possibly TRBD1 for D (6 bases). This CDR3 contains 14 residues. The V gene lost 6 bases and the J gene lost 7 bases, with 15 bases spanning the gap. Per the germline V gene, CDR1 is MNHNY and CDR2 is SVGAGI (reference sequence).

This chain uses TRBV5-1 with TRBJ2-7, with D maybe TRBD2 (6 bases). Deletions cut 4 bases from V and 2 bases from J, with 16 bases between. CDR1 is SGHRS, CDR2 YFSETQ, per germline. The CDR3 has 15 residues. The chain's CDR3 is CASSRWRDLPYEQYF. The CDR3 nucleotides are TGCGCCAGCAGCCGGTGGAGGGATCTTCCCTACGAGCAGTACTTC.

This clonotype occurred a few times. The rearrangement uses TRBV6-1 and TRBJ1-3, with TRBD1 matching 9 bases. CDR3 length equals 16 residues. The junction had 6 bases not matched to a gene; V was cut back by 5 bases and J by 1 base. The germline gives CDR1 MNHNS, CDR2 SASEGT. The CDR3 is CASSIPGTGSGNTIYF. Here the CDR3 DNA reads TGTGCCAGCAGTATCCCCGGGACAGGGTCTGGAAACACCATATATTTT.

CDR3 DNA: TGTGCCAGCAGTCGATTCCGAACTGGGGCCAACGTCCTGACTTTC. It codes for CASSRFRTGANVLTF. The gene calls are TRBV7-9 and TRBJ2-6, with unresolved D. The CDR3 length is 15 residues. The germline CDR1 and CDR2 sequences are SEHNR and FQNEAQ (reference sequence). Trimming removed 6 bases at V and 2 bases at J, with 11 bases between.

This clonotype was detected a few times. The rearrangement uses TRBV3-1 and TRBJ1-4; a possible D gene is TRBD1 (6 bases). This CDR3 contains 15 residues. Germline CDR1 reads LGHDT; CDR2 reads YNNKEL (reference sequence). V lost 1 base and J 8 bases, leaving 14 bases between the germline ends. CDR3: CASSQGGGRIEKLFF. CDR3 DNA: TGTGCCAGCAGCCAAGGCGGGGGGCGAATAGAAAAACTGTTTTTT.

This clonotype was observed a few times. This chain joins TRBV6-5 and TRBJ1-1; 9 bases map to TRBD1. This CDR3 comprises 13 residues. Trimming cost V 6 bases and J 10 bases; bases outside gene matches: 9. From germline, CDR1 is MNHEY and CDR2 SVGAGI. The CDR3 DNA reads TGTGCCAGCAGGGGGGGACAGGGTTTATCAGCTTTCTTT. Encoded protein: CASRGGQGLSAFF.

The CDR3 loop reads CASSTIGPSSYNEQFF. The CDR3 DNA follows: TGCGCCAGCAGCACTATAGGGCCCAGCTCCTACAATGAGCAGTTCTTC. V is TRBV5-1 and J is TRBJ2-1; D is unresolved. Trimming stripped 4 bases from V and 0 bases from J, with 14 bases between. The germline CDR1 and CDR2 sequences are SGHRS and YFSETQ. The CDR3 sequence is 16 residues long.

The rearrangement uses TRBV12-5 and TRBJ2-1, with TRBD2 as a possible D gene (5 bases). CDR1 is LGHNT, CDR2 FRNRAP, per germline. The CDR3 spans 15 residues. With 3 bases removed from V and 5 bases from J, the gap between germline ends came to 14 bases. The CDR3: CASGFSGELNNEQFF. As DNA, the CDR3 is TGTGCTAGTGGTTTTTCCGGGGAACTAAACAATGAGCAGTTCTTC.

The CDR3 sequence is CASSQVGLGYTF. CDR3 nucleotide sequence: TGTGCCAGCAGCCAAGTCGGGTTAGGCTACACCTTC. The chain uses TRBV3-1 and TRBJ1-2, with unresolved D. Germline CDR1 reads LGHDT; CDR2 reads YNNKEL (reference sequence). The CDR3 covers 12 residues. Trimming stripped 1 base from V and 8 bases from J, with 8 bases between.

In its sample, this clonotype was seen once. The chain combines TRBV27 with TRBJ1-1, with 7 bases matching TRBD1. V lost 3 bases to trimming and J lost 11 bases; unmatched junction nucleotides: 9. The germline V gene has CDR1 MNHEY and CDR2 SMNVEV (reference sequence). This CDR3 spans 13 amino acids. In nucleotides, the CDR3 is TGTGCCAGCAGTTTCCGGTGGACAGGTTCGGCTTTCTTT. Encoded protein: CASSFRWTGSAFF.

Only a few counts were recorded for this clonotype. The chain has TRBV6-5 and TRBJ2-1; 7 bases align to TRBD1. Germline CDR1 MNHEY, CDR2 SVGAGI. The junction had 8 bases not matched to a gene; V was cut back by 7 bases and J by 5 bases. This CDR3 has 14 residues. The CDR3 loop is CASIPSTGHNEQFF. CDR3 DNA: TGTGCCAGCATTCCCTCGACAGGGCACAATGAGCAGTTCTTC.